This TCR beta chain was identified in a study of blood T cells in healthy people across ages. Primed by a sample-barcoded 5' primer and a J-beta primer mix, a second PCR proceeded for about 6 to 12 cycles. TCRdb passed the 5' RACE reads through MiXCR, listing each CDR3 protein once. The sample holds around 940,000 distinct CDR3 sequences, roughly 51% seen once. V was clipped by 4 bases and J by 13 bases, with 18 bases between them. Per the germline V gene, CDR1 is SGHRS and CDR2 is YFSETQ. The CDR3 consists of 14 residues. The TCR sequence derives from a woman aged 60-75 years in good health. The genes are TRBV5-1 and TRBJ2-6, with D perhaps given as TRBD1 or TRBD2 (5 bases each). Sequenced: blood. The CDR3 bases are TGCGCCAGCAGCCTTTACGGGACCCCGGGAGTCCTGACTTTC. It codes for CASSLYGTPGVLTF.